The table lists the clone carrying this T cell receptor (beta chain) with a few counts. V shed 6 bases, J shed 3 bases, and the junction held 6 bases outside the gene matches. This CDR3 has 15 residues. The germline CDR1 and CDR2 sequences are MNHNY and SVGAGI (reference sequence). This sample is drawn from a study of early T cells in non-severe SARS-CoV-2 infection. TCRdb recomputed calls from the 5' RACE reads with MiXCR, one row per CDR3 protein. This sample carries about 59,000 distinct CDR3 sequences, about an eighth of them seen once, and the ten largest clones take 1.4%. The J gene is TRBJ2-4, the V gene TRBV6-6, with TRBD1 matching 9 bases. Sequenced sample: whole blood. The receptor comes from an adult who was a healthcare worker with PCR-confirmed SARS-CoV-2 infection or an uninfected control (not recorded which). For the CDR3, the DNA is TGTGCCAGCAGCATGGGACAGGGAGTCAAAAACATTCAGTACTTC. It specifies CASSMGQGVKNIQYF.